The 10 T cell receptor beta chains presented below share a single source sample, sequenced in a study of blood T cell repertoires in COVID-19. TCRdb's table, derived via immunoSEQ multiplex PCR, lists solely in-frame clones and lacks some. Here the sample spans about 400,000 clones, 88% being singletons. Specimen: PBMCs or T cells enriched from blood (not recorded which). The origin of the receptors is a woman aged 40 to 49 with acute COVID-19.

This chain uses TRBV5-1 with TRBJ2-4, with no clear D. Trimming left V 1 base short and J 7 bases short, with 9 bases between. Germline V lookup: CDR1 SGHRS, CDR2 YFSETQ. The CDR3 runs to 13 residues. The CDR3 here is CASSLHGPNIQYF. As DNA, the CDR3 is TGCGCCAGCAGCTTGCATGGCCCGAACATTCAGTACTTC.

The chain recombines TRBV7-8 with TRBJ1-2, with 7 nucleotides matching TRBD1. Germline V gives CDR1 SGHVS, CDR2 FQNEAQ. The CDR3 loop spans 17 amino acids. Trimming removed 5 bases from V and 2 bases from J; junction bases left unmatched: 14. This CDR3 reads CASSLRLLTGSNYGYTF. The CDR3 nucleotides are TGTGCCAGCAGCCTTCGCCTTCTGACAGGGTCGAACTATGGCTACACCTTC.

This chain links TRBV9 with TRBJ2-5; D is possibly TRBD2 (7 bases). Germline V lookup: CDR1 SGDLS, CDR2 YYNGEE. This CDR3 has 14 amino acids. Trimming removed 0 bases at V and 5 bases at J, with 11 bases between. The CDR3 region is CASSVEEGGETQYF. CDR3 bases: TGTGCCAGCAGCGTAGAGGAGGGGGGGGAGACCCAGTACTTC.

J is TRBJ2-1 and V is TRBV3-1 (or the pseudogene TRBV3-2); a possible D gene is TRBD1 (5 bases). This CDR3 has 13 residues. V was trimmed by 7 bases and J by 5 bases, leaving 12 bases between them. In germline, CDR1 is LGHDT, CDR2 YNNKEL (reference sequence). CDR3: CASMGLPNNEQFF. CDR3 nucleotides: TGTGCCAGCATGGGGCTACCTAACAATGAGCAGTTCTTC.

V is TRBV7-2 and J is TRBJ1-4, with no clear D. The germline V gene encodes CDR1 SGHTA and CDR2 FQGNSA. V was trimmed by 5 bases and J by 5 bases, leaving 3 bases between them. CDR3 size: 11 residues. CDR3 bases: TGTGCCAGCAGCCTGAATGAAAAACTGTTTTTT. Protein sequence: CASSLNEKLFF.

The chain combines TRBV27 with TRBJ1-6, with D unclear. This CDR3 has 13 amino acids. Trimming left V 4 bases short and J 6 bases short, with 7 bases between. Germline V lookup: CDR1 MNHEY, CDR2 SMNVEV (reference sequence). The CDR3 region has the DNA TGTGCCAGCAGTTACGGGGTTAATTCACCCCTCCACTTT. It encodes CASSYGVNSPLHF.

The rearrangement joins TRBV5-1 to TRBJ2-3; possibly TRBD1 for D (6 bases). The CDR3 consists of 14 residues. Trimming stripped 2 bases from V and 4 bases from J, with 11 bases between. CDR1 is SGHRS, CDR2 YFSETQ, per germline. Here the CDR3 reads CASSFSGEPDTQYF. The CDR3 DNA sequence: TGCGCCAGCAGCTTCTCAGGGGAACCAGATACGCAGTATTTT.

This clone has only one observation. The gene calls are TRBV27 and TRBJ2-7; 11 bases map to TRBD2. After removal of 8 bases from V and 7 bases from J, the junction contained 4 bases not matched to a gene. The germline V gene has CDR1 MNHEY and CDR2 SMNVEV (reference sequence). This CDR3 is built from 12 residues. CDR3 DNA sequence: TGTGCCAGCGGGCCTAGCGGGGGGGAGCAGTACTTC. Its translation: CASGPSGGEQYF.

This clone showed up just a few times. This chain links TRBV5-6 with TRBJ1-3; TRBD1 matches 7 bases. This CDR3 region has 16 residues. V was clipped by 2 bases and J by 2 bases; unmatched bases: 7. CDR1 and CDR2 from the germline V gene are SGHDT and YYEEEE. The DNA for the CDR3 is TGTGCCAGCAGCTTCCGGACCAGGGGGGCTGGAAACACCATATATTTT. It encodes CASSFRTRGAGNTIYF.

This rearrangement joins TRBV13 to TRBJ2-1, with 13 bases fitting TRBD2. Germline loops: CDR1 PRHDT, CDR2 FYEKMQ (reference sequence). V lost 5 bases, J lost 6 bases, and 10 bases stayed unmatched. This CDR3 is 17 amino acids long. CDR3 bases: TGTGCCAGCAGCCCCCGACTAGCGGGGGGACTAGGCAATGAGCAGTTCTTC. This gives the protein CASSPRLAGGLGNEQFF. The full variable domain, in which reference TRBV13 and TRBJ2-1 provide the parts outside the CDR3, is AAGVIQSPRHLIKEKRETATLKCYPIPRHDTVYWYQQGPGQDPQFLISFYEKMQSDKGSIPDRFSAQQFSDYHSELNMSSLELGDSALYFCASSPRLAGGLGNEQFFGPGTRLTVL.